Sequencing of this TCR beta chain was carried out in a study of PD-L1 blockade in urothelial cancer. For the study at large: From 2014, patients received atezolizumab, given as 1,200 mg intravenously every 3 weeks. In the patient group, twenty-five of 29 were males with bladder-origin urothelial cancer.

The CDR3 is made up of 15 amino acids. V was clipped by 4 bases and J by 6 bases; unmatched bases: 8. Germline V gene lookup returns CDR1 LNHNV and CDR2 YYDKDF (reference sequence). What went into each PCR as a spike was synthetic TCR analog templates. Clones were read by immunoSEQ multiplex PCR, and TCRdb kept only the in-frame ones, dropping some. Among 65,000 to 90,000 clones, over 80% were seen once, and the ten largest hold 8% to 10%. The time point: pretreatment peripheral blood. This TCR came from a woman in her 70s with urothelial cancer. The sample consisted of PBMCs, taken around atezolizumab (anti-PD-L1) treatment. V and J are TRBV15 and TRBJ1-1, with 10 bases matching TRBD1. This CDR3 is CATSTRDRGIPEAFF. CDR3 sequence (DNA): TGTGCCACCAGCACTAGGGACAGGGGTATACCTGAAGCTTTCTTT.